The subject of this entry is one T cell receptor beta chain. The antigen is unknown. After constant-region reverse-primer amplification, full-length variable regions underwent semi-nested PCR with Nested Universal Primer A. MiXCR was run by TCRdb on the 5' RACE reads, yielding one entry per CDR3 protein. The repertoire includes about 40,000 distinct CDR3 sequences, under 20% of them detected once, and approximately 3% sits in the top ten. Findings of the study overall: Tumor memory CD4+ T cell TCR gene usage clustered with blood and lymph node memory CD4+ cells and lymph node naive CD4+ cells. Tumor Tregs overlapped most with tumor, then blood, naive CD4+ cells.

This CDR3 contains 13 residues. With V trimmed by 7 bases and J by 1 base, 4 bases remained unmatched. Germline CDR1 SQVTM, CDR2 ANQGSEA. This clonotype was sampled from a female donor with breast cancer. V usage is TRBV29-1 and J usage is TRBJ2-3; 8 bases fit TRBD1. Sample: naive CD4+ T cells sorted from a lymph node. Specified subset: naive CD4+ T cells, CD4+CD45RA+CD25-. CDR3 region: CSGQGARTDTQYF. The CDR3 DNA is TGCAGCGGGCAGGGGGCCCGCACAGATACGCAGTATTTT.